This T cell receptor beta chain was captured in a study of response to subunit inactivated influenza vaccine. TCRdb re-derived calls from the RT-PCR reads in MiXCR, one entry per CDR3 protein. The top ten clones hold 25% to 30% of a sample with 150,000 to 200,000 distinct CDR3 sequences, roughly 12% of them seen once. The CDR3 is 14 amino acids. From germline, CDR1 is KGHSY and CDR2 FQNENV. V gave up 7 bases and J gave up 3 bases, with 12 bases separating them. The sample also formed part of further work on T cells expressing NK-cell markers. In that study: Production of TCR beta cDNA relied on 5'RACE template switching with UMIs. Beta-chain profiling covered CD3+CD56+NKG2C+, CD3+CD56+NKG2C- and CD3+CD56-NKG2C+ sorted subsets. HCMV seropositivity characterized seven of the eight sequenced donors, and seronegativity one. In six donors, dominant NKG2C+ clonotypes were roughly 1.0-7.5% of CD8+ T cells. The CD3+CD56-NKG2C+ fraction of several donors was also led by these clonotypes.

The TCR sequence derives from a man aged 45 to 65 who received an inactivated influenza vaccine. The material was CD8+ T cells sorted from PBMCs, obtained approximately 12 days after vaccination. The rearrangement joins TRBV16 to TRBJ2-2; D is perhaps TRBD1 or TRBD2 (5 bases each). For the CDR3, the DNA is TGTGCCAGCACGGGGACCTGGGACACCGGGGAGCTGTTTTTT. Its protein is CASTGTWDTGELFF.